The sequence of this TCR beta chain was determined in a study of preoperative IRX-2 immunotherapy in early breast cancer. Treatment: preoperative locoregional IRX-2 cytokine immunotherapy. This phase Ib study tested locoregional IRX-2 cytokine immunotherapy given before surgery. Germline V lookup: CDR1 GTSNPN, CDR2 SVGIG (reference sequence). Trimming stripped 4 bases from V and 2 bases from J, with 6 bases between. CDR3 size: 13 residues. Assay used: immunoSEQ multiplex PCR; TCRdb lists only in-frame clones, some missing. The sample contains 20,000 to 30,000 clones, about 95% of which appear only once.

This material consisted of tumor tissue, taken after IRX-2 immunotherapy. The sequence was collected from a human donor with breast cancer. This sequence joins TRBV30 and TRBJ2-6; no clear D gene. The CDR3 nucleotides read TGTGCCTGGACTAGAGCTGGGGCCAACGTCCTGACTTTC. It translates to CAWTRAGANVLTF.